This is a list of T cell receptor beta chains from one sample in a study of blood T cell repertoires in COVID-19. Generated by immunoSEQ multiplex PCR, the TCRdb table keeps only in-frame clones and is missing some. The sample includes approximately 460,000 clones, 89% of them seen just once. The sequenced material came from peripheral blood. The receptors shown here come from a man younger than 30 with COVID-19, enrolled during active disease. CDR3s include the opening cysteine and the closing phenylalanine or tryptophan. Each record gives: V gene, D gene, J gene, clone size, CDR3 protein, CDR3 DNA. D genes are given only for firm matches. Clone size is stated in some rows and not others, as once, few, many or a class when expanded.

v_call: TRBV30; d_call: -; j_call: TRBJ1-1; clone_size: -; cdr3_aa: CAWSVHTNTEAFF; cdr3_nt: TGTGCCTGGAGTGTACACACGAACACTGAAGCTTTCTTT
v_call: TRBV3-1/TRBV3-2; d_call: -; j_call: TRBJ2-5; clone_size: -; cdr3_aa: CASSQVYETQYF; cdr3_nt: TGTGCCAGCAGCCAAGTATATGAGACCCAGTACTTC
v_call: TRBV3-1/TRBV3-2; d_call: -; j_call: TRBJ1-5; clone_size: once; cdr3_aa: CASSQDSGGRPQHF; cdr3_nt: TGTGCCAGCAGCCAAGATTCGGGGGGGAGGCCCCAGCATTTT
v_call: TRBV5-1; d_call: -; j_call: TRBJ1-2; clone_size: -; cdr3_aa: CASSRDWGGYGYTF; cdr3_nt: TGCGCCAGCAGCCGGGACTGGGGAGGCTATGGCTACACCTTC
v_call: TRBV5-1; d_call: TRBD1; j_call: TRBJ1-6; clone_size: -; cdr3_aa: CASSLEGAQSPLHF; cdr3_nt: TGCGCCAGCAGCTTGGAGGGGGCGCAGTCACCCCTCCACTTT
v_call: TRBV30; d_call: -; j_call: TRBJ1-2; clone_size: few; cdr3_aa: CAWSSGLLNYGYTF; cdr3_nt: TGTGCCTGGAGTTCCGGACTGCTGAACTATGGCTACACCTTC
v_call: TRBV6-5; d_call: TRBD2; j_call: TRBJ2-3; clone_size: -; cdr3_aa: CATRLAGVVTDTQYF; cdr3_nt: TGTGCCACCCGACTAGCGGGAGTGGTCACAGATACGCAGTATTTT
v_call: TRBV5-1; d_call: TRBD2; j_call: TRBJ2-3; clone_size: -; cdr3_aa: CASSFGRSRTDTQYF; cdr3_nt: TGCGCCAGCAGCTTCGGGAGGTCCCGCACAGATACGCAGTATTTT
v_call: TRBV13; d_call: TRBD1; j_call: TRBJ1-1; clone_size: once; cdr3_aa: CASSPTGTGGATEAFF; cdr3_nt: TGTGCCAGCAGCCCAACCGGGACAGGGGGCGCGACTGAAGCTTTCTTT
v_call: TRBV11-3; d_call: TRBD2; j_call: TRBJ2-5; clone_size: -; cdr3_aa: CASSFRLAGIETQYF; cdr3_nt: TGTGCCAGCAGCTTCAGACTAGCGGGAATAGAGACCCAGTACTTC
v_call: TRBV11-3; d_call: TRBD2; j_call: TRBJ2-1; clone_size: -; cdr3_aa: CASSELAGGHNEQFF; cdr3_nt: TGTGCCAGCAGCGAACTAGCGGGGGGGCACAATGAGCAGTTCTTC
v_call: TRBV6-5; d_call: -; j_call: TRBJ1-1; clone_size: -; cdr3_aa: CASSYSTRGSEAFF; cdr3_nt: TGTGCCAGCAGTTACTCGACCAGAGGGTCGGAAGCTTTCTTT
v_call: TRBV7-2; d_call: -; j_call: TRBJ2-7; clone_size: -; cdr3_aa: CASSLALDTTGYEQYF; cdr3_nt: TGTGCCAGCAGCTTAGCACTCGACACCACAGGCTACGAGCAGTACTTC
v_call: TRBV7-9; d_call: -; j_call: TRBJ2-4; clone_size: -; cdr3_aa: CASSSSRAKNIQYF; cdr3_nt: TGTGCCAGCAGCTCAAGTAGAGCCAAAAACATTCAGTACTTC
v_call: TRBV30; d_call: -; j_call: TRBJ2-3; clone_size: -; cdr3_aa: CAGWSRSGDTQYF; cdr3_nt: TGTGCCGGGTGGAGTAGAAGCGGGGATACGCAGTATTTT
v_call: TRBV6-1; d_call: -; j_call: TRBJ2-7; clone_size: -; cdr3_aa: CASSEHRASYEQYF; cdr3_nt: TGTGCCAGCAGTGAACACAGGGCTTCCTACGAGCAGTACTTC
v_call: TRBV19; d_call: -; j_call: TRBJ2-1; clone_size: -; cdr3_aa: CASSPQPYNEQFF; cdr3_nt: TGTGCCAGTAGCCCACAGCCTTACAATGAGCAGTTCTTC
v_call: TRBV2; d_call: TRBD2; j_call: TRBJ2-1; clone_size: once; cdr3_aa: CASGVAGVAGDEQFF; cdr3_nt: TGTGCCAGCGGGGTAGCGGGAGTAGCTGGCGATGAGCAGTTCTTC